The clone carrying this TCR beta chain came up a few times. The antigen is undetermined. The data belong to a study of blood T cells in healthy people across ages. Notes on the study in general: In older individuals, TCR beta diversity per million T cells was lower, falling roughly linearly with age. The unknown donor CMV status may have confounded expanded clonotype changes.

V was pared by 5 bases and J by 5 bases, with 16 bases between. Germline V gives CDR1 SGHTA, CDR2 FQGNSA. This CDR3 has 15 amino acids. A J-beta primer mix and a sample-barcoded 5' primer were used in a second PCR of roughly 7 to 12 cycles. From each sample, at least 3 million paired-end reads containing CDR3 were obtained. From the 5' RACE reads, TCRdb called clonotypes with MiXCR, one entry per CDR3 protein. The profile shows 1.5 million to 2 million distinct CDR3 sequences, roughly 30% of them singletons. The chain has TRBV7-2 and TRBJ1-5; D not certain. The sample consisted of blood. The sequence was obtained from a woman aged 25 to 45 in good health. CDR3 protein: CASSIVGNGDQPQHF. CDR3 DNA: TGTGCCAGCAGCATAGTGGGGAACGGAGATCAGCCCCAGCATTTT.